The rows below give T cell receptor beta chains drawn from one sample of a study of CD8+ T cells in alopecia areata. Generated by immunoSEQ multiplex PCR, the TCRdb table keeps only in-frame clones and is missing some. The profile covers about 99,000 clones, with approximately 90% appearing a single time and around 10% taken by the ten largest. Sequencing used CD8+ T cells sorted from blood, obtained at approximately week 30, from a patient treated with tofacitinib. These receptors were collected from a human donor with alopecia areata. The CDR3 runs from the conserved cysteine through the conserved F or W. The order of the fields is D gene, clone size, J gene, V gene, CDR3 DNA, CDR3 protein. A D gene is named only where the DNA matches it firmly. Only some rows state a clone size, as once, few, many or a class for expanded clones.

NA NA TRBJ2-3 TRBV5-6 TGTGCCAGCAGCTTGGCGGTCAGCACAGATACGCAGTATTTT CASSLAVSTDTQYF
NA NA TRBJ1-6 TRBV27 TGTGCCAGCAGGAGCTTCGCGGATAATTCACCCCTCCACTTT CASRSFADNSPLHF
NA NA TRBJ2-1 TRBV28 TGTGCCAGCAGTTTATCCGACACAACTTACAATGAGCAGTTCTTC CASSLSDTTYNEQFF
NA NA TRBJ2-7 TRBV7-9 TGTGCCAGCAGCTTCTCAGGAGACGAGCAGTACTTC CASSFSGDEQYF
NA NA TRBJ2-1 TRBV2 TGTGCCAGCACTACAACCACAGGGGAGGGTGCTATGGGCAATGAGCAGTTCTTC CASTTTTGEGAMGNEQFF
NA NA TRBJ2-2 TRBV5-6 TGTGCCAGCAGCTGGGGCACCGGGGAGCTGTTTTTT CASSWGTGELFF
NA NA TRBJ2-1 TRBV6-5 TGTGCCAGCAGTTCGATAGGGGTTTTCGGCTTCAATGAGCAGTTCTTC CASSSIGVFGFNEQFF
TRBD2 NA TRBJ2-7 TRBV6-5 TGTGCCAGCAGTTACTCGGCTAGCGGAGGATCCTACGAGCAGTACTTC CASSYSASGGSYEQYF
NA once TRBJ2-7 TRBV29-1 TGCAGCGTTGAATTACGGGACTACGAGCAGTACTTC CSVELRDYEQYF
NA NA TRBJ2-1 TRBV19 TGTGCCAGTAGTAAGTCAGCCTACAATGAGCAGTTCTTC CASSKSAYNEQFF
TRBD2 NA TRBJ2-7 TRBV30 TGTGCCTGGAGTGTAGCGGGGGCCGGCGAGCAGTACTTC CAWSVAGAGEQYF
TRBD2 once TRBJ2-7 TRBV7-9 TGTGCCAGCAGCTTAGGGCGGGAGTACGAGCAGTACTTC CASSLGREYEQYF
NA NA TRBJ2-1 TRBV30 TGTGCCTGGAGTGTACTAGGTGGTGGCGGCTTAGAGCAGTTCTTC CAWSVLGGGGLEQFF
NA NA TRBJ2-7 TRBV9 TGTGCCAGCAGCGTAGGCCATCACGACGAGCAGTACTTC CASSVGHHDEQYF
NA once TRBJ2-7 TRBV19 TGTGCCAGTAGTGCCAACTACGAGCAGTACTTC CASSANYEQYF
NA NA TRBJ1-2 TRBV7-8 TGTGCCAGCAGCTTAGAGGTGAAGAGTAACTATGGCTACACCTTC CASSLEVKSNYGYTF
NA NA TRBJ2-7 TRBV4-1 TGCGCCAGCAGCCCAGGAGCATTTCCTCCCTACGAGCAGTACTTC CASSPGAFPPYEQYF
NA NA TRBJ2-2 TRBV11-2 TGTGCCAGCAGCTTAGCAAAGGGAGGCGACACCGGGGAGCTGTTTTTT CASSLAKGGDTGELFF
NA NA TRBJ1-5 TRBV6-1 TGTGCCAGCAGTGAAGCGGTTGACCTCCTAGAGCATTTT CASSEAVDLLEHF
NA NA TRBJ2-2 TRBV27 TGTGCCAGCAGTTTCGGCCTTGGACCCGGGGAGCTGTTTTTT CASSFGLGPGELFF
NA NA TRBJ2-1 TRBV29-1 TGCAGCGGGCTGGCGGTGGGGAGATACAATGAGCAGTTCTTC CSGLAVGRYNEQFF
TRBD2 once TRBJ2-3 TRBV5-1 TGCGCCAGCAGCCCCGTTAGCGGGACCGAGGATACGCAGTATTTT CASSPVSGTEDTQYF
NA NA TRBJ2-3 TRBV7-6 TGTGCCAGCAGCCCTGAGCGCGGCACAGATACGCAGTATTTT CASSPERGTDTQYF
TRBD1 NA TRBJ2-7 TRBV29-1 TGCAGCGTTGAAGATGACAGGGGTTACGAGCAGTACTTC CSVEDDRGYEQYF